The 32 T cell receptor beta chains below were found in one sample sequenced in a study of blood T cell repertoires in COVID-19. Repertoires were generated with immunoSEQ multiplex PCR, while TCRdb's copy carries only in-frame clones and drops some. The data hold around 200,000 clones, with roughly 84% observed a single time. The sequenced sample was PBMCs or T cells enriched from blood (not recorded which). These receptors all come from a woman in her 30s who had recovered from COVID-19.

This clone came up a few times. The chain employs TRBV5-1 and TRBJ1-1; D is unresolved. This CDR3 contains 14 residues. Trimming took off 0 bases at V and 5 bases at J, with 11 bases between the two ends. Germline-derived CDR1 and CDR2 are SGHRS and YFSETQ. The CDR3 region has the DNA TGCGCCAGCAGCTTGGCCCCGGGGATGACTGAAGCTTTCTTT. Translated: CASSLAPGMTEAFF.

The chain couples TRBV9 to TRBJ2-1; the match to TRBD2 covers 7 bases. Trimming removed 0 bases from V and 6 bases from J; junction bases left unmatched: 3. The CDR3 has 14 residues. CDR1 and CDR2 (germline): SGDLS, YYNGEE. The DNA for the CDR3 is TGTGCCAGCAGCGTAGGACTAGCCTTCAATGAGCAGTTCTTC. It specifies CASSVGLAFNEQFF. The entire variable domain, with the rest obtained from reference TRBV9 and TRBJ2-1, is as follows: DSGVTQTPKHLITATGQRVTLRCSPRSGDLSVYWYQQSLDQGLQFLIQYYNGEERAKGNILERFSAQQFPDLHSELNLSSLELGDSALYFCASSVGLAFNEQFFGPGTRLTVL.

This clone showed up just once. J is TRBJ2-5 and V is TRBV4-1; 9 bases match TRBD2. The CDR3 loop spans 16 amino acids. Germline CDR1 reads MGHRA; CDR2 reads YSYEKL. Unmatched junction bases numbered 10, after V lost 1 base and J lost 7 bases. The CDR3 is CASSQAVAGAQGTQYF. DNA of the CDR3: TGCGCCAGCAGCCAAGCAGTAGCGGGGGCGCAGGGGACCCAGTACTTC.

This chain joins TRBV6-5 and TRBJ2-3; TRBD2 matches at 9 bases. The germline V gene encodes CDR1 MNHEY and CDR2 SVGAGI. The CDR3 contains 16 residues. The V segment lost 1 base and the J segment 1 base; nucleotides outside the gene matches: 3. Here the CDR3 reads CASSYYLAGRTDTQYF. The DNA of the CDR3 is TGTGCCAGCAGTTACTATCTAGCGGGGCGCACAGATACGCAGTATTTT.

The chain couples TRBV5-4 to TRBJ2-3; a weak D match, TRBD1 (6 bases). The CDR3 has 16 amino acids. Trimming removed 1 base at V and 2 bases at J, with 14 bases between. Germline V gives CDR1 SGHNT, CDR2 YYREEE (reference sequence). The CDR3 here is CASSLRQAPHTDTQYF. In nucleotides, the CDR3 is TGTGCCAGCAGCTTGCGACAGGCACCCCACACAGATACGCAGTATTTT.

In its sample, this clone was seen a few times. The chain recombines TRBV3-1 (or the pseudogene TRBV3-2) with TRBJ1-2, with 11 bases fitting TRBD1. The CDR3 covers 15 residues. The germline CDR1 and CDR2 sequences are LGHDT and YNNKEL (reference sequence). With 3 bases clipped from V and 6 bases from J, the junction kept 6 bases outside the gene matches. The CDR3 nucleotides are TGTGCCAGCAGCCAGCTGGGACAGGGGGATAATGGCTACACCTTC. Protein: CASSQLGQGDNGYTF.

The gene calls are TRBV28 and TRBJ1-3, with D hard to call. Germline lookup yields CDR1 MDHEN and CDR2 SYDVKM. The CDR3 runs to 13 residues. Trimming removed 6 bases at V and 4 bases at J, with 10 bases between. The CDR3 reads CASRGSYGNTIYF. In DNA form, the CDR3 reads TGTGCCAGCAGGGGGAGTTACGGAAACACCATATATTTT.

The rearrangement joins TRBV28 to TRBJ1-1; the D is unclear. Germline values: CDR1 MDHEN, CDR2 SYDVKM. The CDR3 length is 14 residues. Trimming shortened V by 6 bases and J by 0 bases, and 11 bases separated the two germline ends. Here the CDR3 reads CASRSSSVNTEAFF. The CDR3 nucleotides read TGTGCCAGCAGATCGTCCTCAGTGAACACTGAAGCTTTCTTT.

The chain has TRBV4-2 and TRBJ1-6, with TRBD1 as a possible D gene (6 bases). Looked up from germline, CDR1 is LGHNA and CDR2 is YNFKEQ. The CDR3 covers 16 residues. V lost 1 base to trimming and J lost 7 bases, with 14 bases between them. CDR3 bases: TGTGCCAGCAGCCAAGGGAACAGGGCCATAAATTCACCCCTCCACTTT. This codes for CASSQGNRAINSPLHF.

This chain connects TRBV7-3 to TRBJ2-1; the match to TRBD2 covers 8 bases. Germline assignment: CDR1 SGHTA and CDR2 FQGTGA. The CDR3 is 16 amino acids. Unmatched junction bases numbered 8, after V lost 2 bases and J lost 5 bases. CDR3 DNA sequence: TGTGCCAGCAGCTTATCTCGGAGGACTAGCCACAATGAGCAGTTCTTC. Protein sequence: CASSLSRRTSHNEQFF.

V is TRBV4-1 and J is TRBJ2-7, with D possibly TRBD1 on 5 matching bases. Looked up from germline, CDR1 is MGHRA and CDR2 is YSYEKL. Between the trimmed V and J ends, which lost 1 base and 2 bases, there was a span of 15 bases. The CDR3 length is 16 residues. The CDR3 DNA follows: TGCGCCAGCAGCCAAGGGTCGGGCAGGGCCGCCTACGAGCAGTACTTC. It yields the protein CASSQGSGRAAYEQYF.

This sequence joins TRBV10-3 and TRBJ1-5; TRBD1 aligns across 11 bases. The CDR3 contains 15 residues. The trim removed 6 bases at V and 2 bases at J, leaving 3 bases unmatched. Per germline, CDR1 ENHRY and CDR2 SYGVKD. CDR3 in amino acids: CAISGQGAGNQPQHF. In DNA, the CDR3 is TGTGCCATCAGCGGACAGGGGGCAGGCAATCAGCCCCAGCATTTT.

J is TRBJ1-2 and V is TRBV28; TRBD1 aligns across 9 bases. CDR3 size: 15 residues. Germline V gene data show CDR1 as MDHEN and CDR2 as SYDVKM. Trimming at V came to 5 bases and at J to 4 bases, leaving 8 bases not matched to a gene. For the CDR3, the DNA is TGTGCCAGCAGTCCTCTGACAGGGGGTACCTATGGCTACACCTTC. Residues: CASSPLTGGTYGYTF.

This clone appeared a few times. The chain is built from TRBV7-2 and TRBJ2-4; D ambiguous. Germline CDR1 is SGHTA and CDR2 is FQGNSA. The CDR3 runs to 13 residues. V lost 1 base and J lost 3, with 4 bases in between. The CDR3 spells CASSLGDKNIQYF. CDR3 coding DNA: TGTGCCAGCAGCTTAGGCGACAAAAACATTCAGTACTTC. The full variable domain, its missing parts supplied by reference TRBV7-2 and TRBJ2-4, is GAGVSQSPSNKVTEKGKDVELRCDPISGHTALYWYRQSLGQGLEFLIYFQGNSAPDKSGLPSDRFSAERTGGSVSTLTIQRTQQEDSAVYLCASSLGDKNIQYFGAGTRLSVL.

This clone was counted a few times. The chain links TRBV9 to TRBJ1-2; 8 nucleotides agree with TRBD1. J gave up 4 bases and V 4 bases, and 6 bases lay outside the gene matches. Germline CDR1 is SGDLS and CDR2 is YYNGEE. This CDR3 has 14 amino acids. In DNA form, the CDR3 reads TGTGCCAGCAGCACCCGGACAGGGATCTATGGCTACACCTTC. Translating gives CASSTRTGIYGYTF.

V usage is TRBV28 and J usage is TRBJ2-5; maybe TRBD1 (5 bases). Per germline, CDR1 MDHEN and CDR2 SYDVKM. The CDR3 spans 10 residues. Trimming stripped 7 bases from V and 5 bases from J, with 5 bases between. Written as DNA, the CDR3 is TGTGCCAGCAAGGGGGAGACCCAGTACTTC. The encoded protein is CASKGETQYF.

The rearrangement uses TRBV5-5 and TRBJ1-5; perhaps TRBD1 as D (5 bases). The CDR3 is made up of 15 amino acids. V was clipped by 10 bases and J by 3 bases, with 20 bases between them. Germline V lookup: CDR1 SGHKS, CDR2 YYEKEE (reference sequence). The CDR3 sequence: CARRAGGVVNQPQHF. The CDR3 DNA is TGTGCCCGCCGGGCGGGGGGGGTTGTCAATCAGCCCCAGCATTTT.

The V and J genes are TRBV28 and TRBJ1-2; D gene unclear. The CDR3 runs 14 residues. The ends were cut back, 5 bases at V and 8 bases at J, with 18 bases in the middle. In germline, CDR1 is MDHEN, CDR2 SYDVKM. CDR3 region: CASSEPGNKRGYTF. CDR3 coding DNA: TGTGCCAGCAGTGAACCGGGAAACAAGAGGGGCTACACCTTC.

The chain links TRBV28 to TRBJ2-3, with TRBD2 identical over 11 bases. Germline loops: CDR1 MDHEN, CDR2 SYDVKM. V shed 5 bases and J 5 bases; nucleotides not matched to a gene: 3. The CDR3 length is 14 residues. The CDR3 reads CASSLAGGEDTQYF. CDR3 nucleotides: TGTGCCAGCAGTCTAGCGGGGGGAGAAGATACGCAGTATTTT.

This clone was counted once. The V gene is TRBV6-5, the J gene TRBJ1-1; 8 bases fit TRBD1. The V gene's germline CDR1 is MNHEY and CDR2 SVGAGI. V dropped 6 bases and J dropped 6; count of bases not matched to a gene: 9. This CDR3 spans 14 amino acids. The CDR3: CASSHRGDLAEAFF. In nucleotides, the CDR3 is TGTGCCAGCAGCCACAGGGGGGACTTAGCTGAAGCTTTCTTT.

The rearrangement joins TRBV2 to TRBJ1-5; TRBD1 matches at 7 bases. The CDR3 length is 15 residues. Per germline, CDR1 SNHLY and CDR2 FYNNEI. The J segment lost 2 bases and the V segment lost 8 bases, leaving 9 bases of the junction unmatched. The CDR3: CASSFEGARNQPQHF. CDR3 DNA sequence: TGTGCCAGCTCCTTCGAGGGGGCGCGCAATCAGCCCCAGCATTTT.

The chain employs TRBV28 and TRBJ1-2; maybe TRBD1 (6 bases). Trimming took off 1 base at V and 6 bases at J, with 6 bases between the two ends. The CDR3 consists of 12 residues. Germline loops: CDR1 MDHEN, CDR2 SYDVKM. For the CDR3, the DNA is TGTGCCAGCAGTTTATACAGGGATGGCTACACCTTC. Its protein is CASSLYRDGYTF.

The genes are TRBV9 and TRBJ2-7; 7 bases line up with TRBD1. The CDR3 covers 12 residues. V dropped 7 bases and J dropped 2; count of bases not matched to a gene: 3. CDR1 is SGDLS and CDR2 is YYNGEE in the germline V gene. The CDR3 DNA sequence: TGTGCCAGCTCCGGGACAGCCTACGAGCAGTACGTC. It is translated as CASSGTAYEQYV.

The V gene is TRBV18, the J gene TRBJ2-7, with D unresolved. The CDR3 consists of 13 residues. The germline V gene encodes CDR1 KGHSH and CDR2 LQKENI. Trimming removed 3 bases from V and 3 bases from J, with 9 bases in between. CDR3 sequence reads: CASSPLYGYEQYF. The DNA of the CDR3 is TGTGCCAGCTCACCCCTCTACGGCTACGAGCAGTACTTC.

This clone turned up a few times. The chain employs TRBV6-1 and TRBJ2-3; D unclear. V lost 2 bases and J lost 2, with 20 bases in between. Germline assignment: CDR1 MNHNS and CDR2 SASEGT. CDR3 length: 18 amino acids. CDR3 bases: TGTGCCAGCAGTGAACTCCGACCTGTTGACACAAACACAGATACGCAGTATTTT. Translation: CASSELRPVDTNTDTQYF.

The chain carries TRBV9 and TRBJ2-7; 9 nucleotides agree with TRBD2. The CDR3 totals 15 residues. The ends lost 0 bases at V and 3 bases at J; junction bases unmatched: 4. Germline V gives CDR1 SGDLS, CDR2 YYNGEE. The CDR3 region is CASSVGPSGNYEQYF. In DNA, the CDR3 is TGTGCCAGCAGCGTAGGACCTAGCGGGAACTACGAGCAGTACTTC.

The chain has TRBV2 and TRBJ1-4, with 9 nucleotides matching TRBD1. The length of the CDR3 is 16 residues. The germline CDR1 and CDR2 sequences are SNHLY and FYNNEI. The V gene end was trimmed by 7 bases and the J gene end by 5 bases; junction bases not matched to a gene: 11. CDR3 DNA: TGTGCCAGCATTGGGACAGGGAAAGGGAAGAATGAAAAACTGTTTTTT. It yields the protein CASIGTGKGKNEKLFF.

This sequence joins TRBV7-9 and TRBJ1-2; possibly TRBD1 for D (6 bases). V lost 4 bases, J lost 5 bases, and 20 bases lay in between. The CDR3 contains 16 residues. The germline V gene encodes CDR1 SEHNR and CDR2 FQNEAQ (reference sequence). CDR3 region: CASSSLKGGEMYGYTF. CDR3 nucleotides: TGTGCCAGCAGCTCCTTGAAGGGGGGGGAAATGTATGGCTACACCTTC.

V is TRBV11-2 and J is TRBJ1-1; 12 bases match TRBD1. V was pared by 1 base and J by 5 bases, with 8 bases of the junction left unmatched. This CDR3 contains 17 residues. Germline V CDR1 and CDR2: SGHAT, FQNNGV. The CDR3 reads CASSLVGTGGLGTEAFF. The CDR3 DNA is TGTGCCAGCAGCTTAGTCGGGACAGGGGGCTTGGGAACTGAAGCTTTCTTT.

This clone was seen just once. The rearrangement joins TRBV3-1 (or the pseudogene TRBV3-2) to TRBJ1-3; TRBD1 is a possible D gene (6 bases). V shed 1 base and J shed 4 bases, with 14 bases lying between them. Germline V gene sequence: CDR1 LGHDT, CDR2 YNNKEL (reference sequence). The CDR3 loop spans 16 amino acids. The CDR3 sequence is CASSQGRGRSGNTIYF. CDR3 in DNA: TGTGCCAGCAGCCAAGGCAGGGGACGAAGCGGAAACACCATATATTTT.

The J gene is TRBJ2-1, the V gene TRBV7-6, with D hard to call. CDR1 is SGHVS and CDR2 is FNYEAQ in the germline V gene. This CDR3 is 12 amino acids long. Trimming left V 4 bases short and J 9 bases short, with 10 bases between. The CDR3 DNA is TGTGCCAGCAGCTCCCGTTTTTTTGAGCAGTTCTTC. Translated: CASSSRFFEQFF.

This chain connects TRBV19 to TRBJ2-3; possibly TRBD2 for D (6 bases). CDR3 length equals 18 residues. The germline V and J ends were trimmed by 3 bases and 4 bases, with 23 bases remaining between them. CDR1 LNHDA and CDR2 SQIVND come from the germline V gene (reference sequence). The CDR3 sequence is CASSIGKGSGARSDTQYF. The CDR3 DNA sequence: TGTGCCAGTAGTATTGGTAAGGGGTCGGGAGCGCGATCAGATACGCAGTATTTT.